This is a list of T cell receptor beta chains from one sample in a study of CD8 T cells in Susac syndrome. TCRdb reprocessed the immunoSEQ multiplex PCR reads with MiXCR, giving one entry per CDR3 protein. The data contain about 180,000 distinct CDR3 sequences, approximately 93% of them singletons. The sequencing input was CD4+ T cells from PBMCs. The receptors were gathered from a human donor with multiple sclerosis. Each CDR3 is given without its conserved first and last residue. Fields, in order: J gene, clone size, V gene, CDR3 protein. Only part of the rows carry a size: once, few, many, or a class if the clone is expanded.

j_gene: TRBJ1-6; abundance: .; v_gene: TRBV6-6; CDR3aa: ASTSDRVNSPLH
j_gene: TRBJ1-5; abundance: .; v_gene: TRBV4-1; CDR3aa: ASSQERGAVNQPQH
j_gene: TRBJ2-6; abundance: .; v_gene: TRBV5-1; CDR3aa: ASSPGTAGANVLT
j_gene: TRBJ2-2; abundance: few; v_gene: TRBV9; CDR3aa: ASSVAPNTGELF
j_gene: TRBJ2-5; abundance: .; v_gene: TRBV6-1; CDR3aa: ASRGLAGRADQETQY
j_gene: TRBJ1-1; abundance: .; v_gene: TRBV28; CDR3aa: ASSLRSGLEAF
j_gene: TRBJ2-5; abundance: once; v_gene: TRBV30; CDR3aa: AGVFQETQY
j_gene: TRBJ2-1; abundance: .; v_gene: TRBV5-1; CDR3aa: ASSSAGATYNEQF
j_gene: TRBJ2-3; abundance: .; v_gene: TRBV5-4; CDR3aa: ASSFGGLGTDTQY
j_gene: TRBJ2-1; abundance: once; v_gene: TRBV12-3/TRBV12-4; CDR3aa: ASSLRWGGAEQF
j_gene: TRBJ2-7; abundance: .; v_gene: TRBV3-1; CDR3aa: ASSLNRGEEQY
j_gene: TRBJ2-1; abundance: .; v_gene: TRBV30; CDR3aa: AWSLGAGGLF
j_gene: TRBJ2-7; abundance: .; v_gene: TRBV7-2; CDR3aa: ASSLSGTYEQY
j_gene: TRBJ2-7; abundance: .; v_gene: TRBV30; CDR3aa: AWSPGTGNYEQY